Following are 15 T cell receptor beta chains from one sample sequenced in a study of blood T cell repertoires in COVID-19. Profiled with immunoSEQ multiplex PCR; TCRdb holds only in-frame clones, not every one. The sample lists around 150,000 clones, roughly 87% occurring once. The sample comprised peripheral blood. These receptors came from a woman aged 60-75 years with active or convalescent COVID-19.

Here the CDR3 reads CASTDRDNEQFF. CDR3 nucleotides: TGTGCCAGCACTGATCGCGACAATGAGCAGTTCTTC. The chain carries TRBV12-3 or TRBV12-4 and TRBJ2-1, with D unresolved. This CDR3 spans 12 amino acids. The germline V and J ends were trimmed by 7 bases and 5 bases, with 9 bases remaining between them.

The DNA for the CDR3 is TGTGCCAGCATCGGGCTAGCGGCCGGGGAGCTGTTTTTT. The encoded protein is CASIGLAAGELFF. The V call is TRBV6-5, the J call TRBJ2-2, with 7 bases identical to TRBD2. Germline V gene sequence: CDR1 MNHEY, CDR2 SVGAGI. CDR3 length: 13 amino acids. The J segment lost 6 bases and the V segment lost 7 bases, leaving 5 bases of the junction unmatched.

V gene TRBV28 combines with J gene TRBJ2-2, with D possibly being TRBD2 (5 bases). In germline, CDR1 is MDHEN, CDR2 SYDVKM. Trimming stripped 6 bases from V and 4 bases from J, with 18 bases between. CDR3 length: 16 amino acids. As DNA, the CDR3 is TGTGCCAGCAGCTTTAGGGCGGGCAGCCCCACCGGGGAGCTGTTTTTT. This codes for CASSFRAGSPTGELFF.

Written as DNA, the CDR3 is TGTGCCAGCAGCTTGGTCCCCGGGACAGGGGACTACGAGCAGTACTTC. This codes for CASSLVPGTGDYEQYF. This chain links TRBV5-6 with TRBJ2-7, with 10 bases that match TRBD1. V lost 0 bases, J lost 3 bases, and 6 bases stayed unmatched. The CDR3 totals 16 residues. Germline V gene lookup returns CDR1 SGHDT and CDR2 YYEEEE. Based on the CDR3 plus reference TRBV5-6 and TRBJ2-7, the full variable domain is DAGVTQSPTHLIKTRGQQVTLRCSPKSGHDTVSWYQQALGQGPQFIFQYYEEEERQRGNFPDRFSGHQFPNYSSELNVNALLLGDSALYLCASSLVPGTGDYEQYFGPGTRLTVT.

This clone was recorded once. The V and J genes are TRBV7-6 and TRBJ1-6; no definite D call. Germline loops: CDR1 SGHVS, CDR2 FNYEAQ. The CDR3 runs 14 residues. Trimming pared 1 base from V and 5 bases from J, leaving 6 bases between. The CDR3 DNA is TGTGCCAGCAGCTTAGAAAGCAATAATTCACCCCTCCACTTT. This codes for CASSLESNNSPLHF.

The genes are TRBV5-1 and TRBJ2-1, with 10 nucleotides matching TRBD2. Trimming removed 1 base from V and 9 bases from J; junction bases left unmatched: 7. The germline V gene encodes CDR1 SGHRS and CDR2 YFSETQ. The length of the CDR3 is 15 residues. Here the CDR3 reads CASSLSSASGGEQFF. Written as DNA, the CDR3 is TGCGCCAGCAGCTTGTCATCTGCTAGCGGGGGTGAGCAGTTCTTC.

This clone has just one count. V is TRBV6-5 and J is TRBJ1-2; possibly TRBD1 for D (6 bases). Trimming pared 6 bases from V and 8 bases from J, leaving 13 bases between. The CDR3 runs 12 residues. From germline, CDR1 is MNHEY and CDR2 SVGAGI. CDR3 DNA: TGTGCCAGCAGCTCACAGGGTCTGGGCTACACCTTC. Its protein is CASSSQGLGYTF.

The V gene is TRBV2, the J gene TRBJ1-2; TRBD1 matches at 7 bases. In germline, CDR1 is SNHLY, CDR2 FYNNEI. The CDR3 extends over 14 amino acids. The V gene end was trimmed by 4 bases and the J gene end by 2 bases; junction bases not matched to a gene: 4. CDR3 nucleotide sequence: TGTGCCAGCAGTGGCACAGGGGCCAACTATGGCTACACCTTC. This translates into CASSGTGANYGYTF.

This rearrangement joins TRBV7-9 to TRBJ2-1; D unclear. The CDR3 length is 14 residues. Germline CDR1 reads SEHNR; CDR2 reads FQNEAQ (reference sequence). The V gene lost 1 base and the J gene lost 5 bases, with 9 bases spanning the gap. Written as DNA, the CDR3 is TGTGCCAGCAGCTTAGGGGCTGTTAACAATGAGCAGTTCTTC. Its translation is CASSLGAVNNEQFF. The variable domain in full, completed from reference TRBV7-9 and TRBJ2-1, reads DTGVSQNPRHKITKRGQNVTFRCDPISEHNRLYWYRQTLGQGPEFLTYFQNEAQLEKSRLLSDRFSAERPKGSFSTLEIQRTEQGDSAMYLCASSLGAVNNEQFFGPGTRLTVL.

This chain links TRBV5-4 with TRBJ1-2, with 7 bases identical to TRBD1. The CDR3 has 12 amino acids. The germline V gene has CDR1 SGHNT and CDR2 YYREEE (reference sequence). V gave up 4 bases and J gave up 8 bases; unmatched junction bases: 5. The CDR3, as DNA: TGTGCCAGCAGCGGGACAGACGGGGGCTACACCTTC. Translation gives CASSGTDGGYTF.

This chain connects TRBV29-1 to TRBJ1-2; tentatively, D is TRBD1 (5 bases). Germline-derived CDR1 and CDR2 are SQVTM and ANQGSEA. The V gene lost 5 bases and the J gene lost 8 bases, with 12 bases spanning the gap. This CDR3 comprises 11 residues. CDR3 sequence reads: CSVPQEVGYTF. The CDR3 DNA sequence: TGCAGCGTTCCACAGGAAGTCGGCTACACCTTC. Full variable domain (outside the CDR3, taken from reference TRBV29-1 and TRBJ1-2): SAVISQKPSRDICQRGTSLTIQCQVDSQVTMMFWYRQQPGQSLTLIATANQGSEATYESGFVIDKFPISRPNLTFSTLTVSNMSPEDSSIYLCSVPQEVGYTFGSGTRLTVV.

The gene calls are TRBV4-3 and TRBJ2-7; TRBD1 matches 7 bases. This CDR3 region has 17 residues. Trimming removed 0 bases from V and 1 base from J; junction bases left unmatched: 9. Germline loops: CDR1 LGHNA, CDR2 YSLEER. As DNA, the CDR3 is TGCGCCAGCAGCCAAGATCGGGTTAGGACAGGTTCCTACGAGCAGTACTTC. Translation gives CASSQDRVRTGSYEQYF.

The chain combines TRBV4-3 with TRBJ1-4; unclear D gene. The CDR3 has 15 amino acids. V lost 0 bases and J lost 2, with 7 bases in between. The germline CDR1 and CDR2 sequences are LGHNA and YSLEER. The CDR3 bases are TGCGCCAGCAGCCAAGATCGAGTTACTAATGAAAAACTGTTTTTT. Amino acid sequence: CASSQDRVTNEKLFF.

A single count supports this clone. The rearrangement uses TRBV11-2 and TRBJ1-2; 7 bases match TRBD1. The V segment lost 5 bases and the J segment 6 bases; nucleotides outside the gene matches: 15. The CDR3 runs 16 residues. The V gene's germline CDR1 is SGHAT and CDR2 FQNNGV. The DNA for the CDR3 is TGTGCCAGCAGCCGGCATACCTTTGACAGGGAGAATGGCTACACCTTC. It translates to CASSRHTFDRENGYTF.

The chain combines TRBV2 with TRBJ1-6; 7 bases map to TRBD1. The CDR3 covers 15 residues. The trim removed 7 bases at V and 5 bases at J, leaving 8 bases unmatched. Germline V gene sequence: CDR1 SNHLY, CDR2 FYNNEI. In nucleotides, the CDR3 is TGTGCCAGCATACCTCCCGGGACAGATAATTCACCCCTCCACTTT. Its translation: CASIPPGTDNSPLHF.